This TCR beta chain originates from a study of T cell clones after liver transplantation. Turning to the study itself: Post-transplant blood was tracked for graft-donor-reactive T cell clones identified in a pre-transplant mixed lymphocyte reaction. Broader study findings: Donor-reactive sequences fell more than third party-reactive ones, suggesting partial deletion. Rather than being deleted, graft donor-reactive T cells may have moved into the graft.

Here immunoSEQ multiplex PCR was the method, and the copy in TCRdb shows in-frame clones only, minus some. This sample has 95,000 to 130,000 clones, with around nine tenths found just once. As for this clone: Its antigen is currently unknown.

In germline, CDR1 is GTSNPN, CDR2 SVGIG (reference sequence). V lost 1 base and J lost 8, with 8 bases in between. This CDR3 has 11 amino acids. The material sequenced was CD4+ T cells from blood, taken 12 months after liver transplant. The V and J genes are TRBV30 and TRBJ1-1; no clear D gene. The sequence came from a human patient who received a liver transplant. Some of the T cells might come from the graft donor. This chain's CDR3 is CAWSGNREAFF. The DNA for the CDR3 is TGTGCCTGGAGTGGGAACAGAGAAGCTTTCTTT.